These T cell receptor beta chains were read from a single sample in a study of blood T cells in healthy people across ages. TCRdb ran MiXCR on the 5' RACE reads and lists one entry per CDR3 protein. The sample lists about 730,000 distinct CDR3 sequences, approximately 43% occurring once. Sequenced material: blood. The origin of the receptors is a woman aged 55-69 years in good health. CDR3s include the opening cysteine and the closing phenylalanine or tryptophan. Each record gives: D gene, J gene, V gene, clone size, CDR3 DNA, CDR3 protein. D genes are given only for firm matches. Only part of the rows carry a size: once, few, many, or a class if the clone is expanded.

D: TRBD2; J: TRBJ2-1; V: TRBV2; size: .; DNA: TGTGCCAGCAGTGCTAGCGGGGACTCCTGCAATGAGCAGTTCTTC; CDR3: CASSASGDSCNEQFF
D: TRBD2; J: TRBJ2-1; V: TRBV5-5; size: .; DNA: TGTGCCAGCGGCTTGGGAGGGACTCGCCACAATGAGCAGTTCTTC; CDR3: CASGLGGTRHNEQFF
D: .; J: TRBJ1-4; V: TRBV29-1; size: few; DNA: TGCAGCGTTGGGACAGACGGAACTAATGAAAAACTGTTTTTT; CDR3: CSVGTDGTNEKLFF
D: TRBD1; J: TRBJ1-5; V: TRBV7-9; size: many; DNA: TGTGCCAGCAGCAGCAGGGGGCCGGGCCAGCCCCAGCATTTT; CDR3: CASSSRGPGQPQHF
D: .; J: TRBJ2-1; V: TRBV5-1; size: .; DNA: TGCGCCAGCAGCGCCCTAGCGCCGAGCTCCTACAATGAGCAGTTCTTC; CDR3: CASSALAPSSYNEQFF
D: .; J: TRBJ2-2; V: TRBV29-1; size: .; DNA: TGCAGCACCACTGGCGGACTGGGCACCGGGGAGCTGTTTTTT; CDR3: CSTTGGLGTGELFF
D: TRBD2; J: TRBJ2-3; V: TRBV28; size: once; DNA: TGTGCCAGCAGTTTTATAGCGGGAGTTACAGATACGCAGTATTTT; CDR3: CASSFIAGVTDTQYF
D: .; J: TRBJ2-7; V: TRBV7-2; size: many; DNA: TGTGCCAGCAGCTTACGGCTAGCTGGGGAGCAGTACTTC; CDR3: CASSLRLAGEQYF
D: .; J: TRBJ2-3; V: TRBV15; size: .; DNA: TGTGCCACCAGCAGAGATTATGGCACAGATACGCAGTATTTT; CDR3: CATSRDYGTDTQYF
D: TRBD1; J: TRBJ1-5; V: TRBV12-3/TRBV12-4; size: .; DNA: TGTGCCAGCAGGGGAGACAGGGGTCAGCCCCAGCATTTT; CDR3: CASRGDRGQPQHF
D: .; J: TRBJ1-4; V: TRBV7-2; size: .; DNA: TGTGCCAGCAGCTTAGAGCTGGCTAATGAAAAACTGTTTTTT; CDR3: CASSLELANEKLFF
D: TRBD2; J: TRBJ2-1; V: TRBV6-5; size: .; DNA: TGTGCCAGCAGTTACTCTTCGGCGGGGGAGAGCAATGAGCAGTTCTTC; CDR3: CASSYSSAGESNEQFF
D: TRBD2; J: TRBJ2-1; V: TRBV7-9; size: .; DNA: TGTGCCAGCAGCCCCTCTCCCGGGACTAGCCTCTATGAGCAGTTCTTC; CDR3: CASSPSPGTSLYEQFF
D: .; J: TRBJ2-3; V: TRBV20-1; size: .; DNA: TGCAGTGCAGACAAAGGGGTAGGAAGCAGAGATACGCAGTATTTT; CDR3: CSADKGVGSRDTQYF
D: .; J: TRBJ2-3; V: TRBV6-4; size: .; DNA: TGTGCCAGCAGCGACGGACTCTCTAGCACAGATACGCAGTATTTT; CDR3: CASSDGLSSTDTQYF
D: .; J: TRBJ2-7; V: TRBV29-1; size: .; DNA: TGCAGCGTTGGTCCCAGGGGTTCCTACAATGAGCAGTACTTC; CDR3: CSVGPRGSYNEQYF
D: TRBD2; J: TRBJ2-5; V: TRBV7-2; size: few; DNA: TGTGCCAGCAGCCGCGCTAGCGGGAGGGGGGAAGAGACCCAGTACTTC; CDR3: CASSRASGRGEETQYF
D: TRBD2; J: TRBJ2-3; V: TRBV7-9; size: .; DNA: TGTGCCAGCAGCGGAGGACTAGCGGGATCTCACCCCGGTACGCAGTATTTT; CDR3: CASSGGLAGSHPGTQYF
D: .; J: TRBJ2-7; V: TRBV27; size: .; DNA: TGTGCCAGCAGTTTGACCCCACGGGGAAGAGCCTACGAGCAGTACTTC; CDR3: CASSLTPRGRAYEQYF
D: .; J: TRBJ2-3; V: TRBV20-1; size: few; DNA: TGCAGTGGCTGGGGGTCTAGCACAGATACGCAGTATTTT; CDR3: CSGWGSSTDTQYF
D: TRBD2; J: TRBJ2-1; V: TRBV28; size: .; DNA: TGTGCCAGCAGTTTGGGAGGGTGGCGGGAGGTCTACAATGAGCAGTTCTTC; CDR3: CASSLGGWREVYNEQFF
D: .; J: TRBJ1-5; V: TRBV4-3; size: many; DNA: TGCGCCAGCAGCCTCCGGCCTAATCAGCCCCAGCATTTT; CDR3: CASSLRPNQPQHF
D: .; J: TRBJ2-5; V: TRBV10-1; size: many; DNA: TGCGCCAGCAGTGAGGGAGGAGGGACCCAGTACTTC; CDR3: CASSEGGGTQYF
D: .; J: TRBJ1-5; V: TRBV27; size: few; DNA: TGTGCCAGCAGAGGCGAAGGTCAGCCCCAGCATTTT; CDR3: CASRGEGQPQHF
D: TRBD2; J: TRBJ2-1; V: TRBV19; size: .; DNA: TGTGCCAGTAGTATCGGACTAGCGGGGGCTTCCCTCCACAATGAGCAGTTCTTC; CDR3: CASSIGLAGASLHNEQFF
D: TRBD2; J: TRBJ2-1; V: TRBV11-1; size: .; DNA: TGTGCCAGCAGCCCATCACACCAGACTAGCGCACGAAACGGGCAGTTCTTC; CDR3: CASSPSHQTSARNGQFF
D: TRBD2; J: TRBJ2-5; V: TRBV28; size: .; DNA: TGTGCCAGCTGGACCCTAGCGGGAGACTCCTACAATGAGCAGTACTTC; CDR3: CASWTLAGDSYNEQYF
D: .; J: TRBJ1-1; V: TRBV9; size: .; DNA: TGTGCCAGCAGCGTAGCGCCAGGGAACACTGAAGCTTTCTTT; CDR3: CASSVAPGNTEAFF
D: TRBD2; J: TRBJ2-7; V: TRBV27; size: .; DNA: TGTGCCAGCAGTTTATCTGGGTCTAGCGGGAGCCGAAGCGAGCAGTACTTC; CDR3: CASSLSGSSGSRSEQYF
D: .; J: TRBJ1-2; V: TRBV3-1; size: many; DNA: TGTGCCAGCAGGACAGAGAGCGGCTACACCTTC; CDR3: CASRTESGYTF
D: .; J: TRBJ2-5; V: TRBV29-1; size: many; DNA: TGCAGCGCTCGACCGGGACACCCAAGAGTAGAGACCCAGTACTTC; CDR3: CSARPGHPRVETQYF
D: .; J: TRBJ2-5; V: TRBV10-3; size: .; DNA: TGTGCCATCAGTGAATACAGGGAAGAGACCCAGTACTTC; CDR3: CAISEYREETQYF
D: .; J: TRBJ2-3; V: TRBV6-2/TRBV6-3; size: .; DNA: TGTGCCAGCAGTTACCCCGCCAACGACAGTGCCTACCCCCTCGATACGCAGTATTTT; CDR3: CASSYPANDSAYPLDTQYF
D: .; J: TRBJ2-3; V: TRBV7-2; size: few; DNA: TGTGCCAGCAGCTTAGGAGTGGGACGCACAGATACGCAGTATTTT; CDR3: CASSLGVGRTDTQYF
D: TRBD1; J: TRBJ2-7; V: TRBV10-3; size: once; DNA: TGTGCCGGCAAGGGTGGACAGGCCGCCTCCTACGAGCAGTACTTC; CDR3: CAGKGGQAASYEQYF
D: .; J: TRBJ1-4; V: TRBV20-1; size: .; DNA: TGCAGTTACCCCTCTAGTGCAACTAATGAAAAACTGTTTTTT; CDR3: CSYPSSATNEKLFF
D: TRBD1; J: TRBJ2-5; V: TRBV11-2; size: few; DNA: TGTGCCAGCAGCGTACTACAGGGGGCGGGGGAGCAGTACTTC; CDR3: CASSVLQGAGEQYF
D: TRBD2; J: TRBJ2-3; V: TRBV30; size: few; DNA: TGTGCCTGGACTCTAGCGGGGGGGAGAGATACGCAGTATTTT; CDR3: CAWTLAGGRDTQYF
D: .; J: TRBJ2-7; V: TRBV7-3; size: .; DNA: TGTGCCAGCAGCTCCCGTCCGAAGGAGCTGGGGGACGAGCAGTACTTC; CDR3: CASSSRPKELGDEQYF
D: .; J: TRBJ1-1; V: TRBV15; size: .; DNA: TGTGCCACCAGCAGGGCCTCGTGGCAGGGGAACACTGAAGCTTTCTTT; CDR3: CATSRASWQGNTEAFF
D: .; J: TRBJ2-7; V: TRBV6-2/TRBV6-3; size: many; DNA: TGTGCCAGCAGTAAGACTAATGTCGAGCAGTACTTC; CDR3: CASSKTNVEQYF
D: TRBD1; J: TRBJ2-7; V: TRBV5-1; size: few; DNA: TGCGCCAGCAGCTTGTTCTCAGGGGGTACCCACGAGCAGTACTTC; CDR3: CASSLFSGGTHEQYF
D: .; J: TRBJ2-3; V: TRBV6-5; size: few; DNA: TGTGCCAGCCGGGACACCACAGATACGCAGTATTTT; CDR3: CASRDTTDTQYF
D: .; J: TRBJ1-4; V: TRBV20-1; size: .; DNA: TGCAGTGCTAGTACAGGGCTTTATGGAAAACTGTTTTTT; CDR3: CSASTGLYGKLFF
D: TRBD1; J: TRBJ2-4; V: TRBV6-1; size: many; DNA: TGTGCCAGCAGGGAACAACCGGGACAGACCAAAAACATTCAGTACTTC; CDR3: CASREQPGQTKNIQYF
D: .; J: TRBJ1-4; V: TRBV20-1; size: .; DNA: TGCAGTGCTAACCAGGGTGAAAAACTGTTTTTT; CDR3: CSANQGEKLFF
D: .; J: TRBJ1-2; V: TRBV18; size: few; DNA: TGTGCCAGCTCACCGCAGGCGGATGGCTACACCTTC; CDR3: CASSPQADGYTF
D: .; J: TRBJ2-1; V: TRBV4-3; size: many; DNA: TGCGCCAGCAGCCAAGAACCCCCTTATCAGTCCAATGAGCAGTTCTTC; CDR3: CASSQEPPYQSNEQFF
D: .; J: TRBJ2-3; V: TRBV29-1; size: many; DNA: TGCAGCGTTGGTGTCAGGGAGAGGACAGATACGCAGTATTTT; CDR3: CSVGVRERTDTQYF
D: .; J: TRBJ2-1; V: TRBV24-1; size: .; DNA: TGTGCCACCAGTGATTTGCAGGGAAGCGGCTCCTACAATGAGCAGTTCTTC; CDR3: CATSDLQGSGSYNEQFF
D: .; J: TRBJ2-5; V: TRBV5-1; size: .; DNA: TGCGCCAGCAGAATTTGGAGCGAGGAGACCCAGTACTTC; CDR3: CASRIWSEETQYF
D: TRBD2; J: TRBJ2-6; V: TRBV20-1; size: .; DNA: TGCAGTGCTCGCAATCGACTAGCGGCACGCTCTGGGGCCAACGTCCTGACTTTC; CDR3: CSARNRLAARSGANVLTF
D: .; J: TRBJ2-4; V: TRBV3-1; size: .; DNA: TGTGCCAGCAGCCAAGTGGTGGGCCTTAAAAACATTCAGTACTTC; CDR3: CASSQVVGLKNIQYF
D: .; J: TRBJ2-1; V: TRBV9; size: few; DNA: TGTGCCAGCAGCGTAGACAGCGCTAGATTGTATGAGCAGTTCTTC; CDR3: CASSVDSARLYEQFF
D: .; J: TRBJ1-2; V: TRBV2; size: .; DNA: TGTGCCAGCAGTCCGAGGGGAGGGAGCGGCTACACCTTC; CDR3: CASSPRGGSGYTF
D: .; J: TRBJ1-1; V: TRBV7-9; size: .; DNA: TGTGCCAGCAGCTTCCTCGGCAGGGGCAACACTGAAGCTTTCTTT; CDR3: CASSFLGRGNTEAFF
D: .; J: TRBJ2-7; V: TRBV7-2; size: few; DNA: TGTGCCAGCAGCTTAAGTAAGGGCAACACTATACCCTACGAGCAGTACTTC; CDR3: CASSLSKGNTIPYEQYF